Listed here are 5 T cell receptor beta chains from one sample, sequenced in a study of cytomegalovirus exposure and HLA in healthy donors. Primers for the PCR totalled 60 Vbeta and 13 Jbeta. Assay: immunoSEQ multiplex PCR; the TCRdb copy retains only in-frame clones and omits some. The sample shows 110,000 or so clones, more than 65% of them seen only once. The specimen was PBMCs. These receptors were obtained from a man aged 40-49 years in good health and CMV-seropositive.

The chain couples TRBV7-9 to TRBJ2-4, with D perhaps matching TRBD1 (5 bases). This CDR3 contains 11 residues. Germline V gene lookup returns CDR1 SEHNR and CDR2 FQNEAQ (reference sequence). As DNA, the CDR3 is TGTCCCATGCGGTGGGTCGACAGTCAGTACTTC. Encoded protein: CPMRWVDSQYF.

The rearrangement joins TRBV6-5 to TRBJ1-5, with D perhaps TRBD1 (5 bases). Per the germline V gene, CDR1 is MNHEY and CDR2 is SVGAGI. Trimming stripped 0 bases from V and 7 bases from J, with 10 bases between. This CDR3 contains 14 residues. This chain's CDR3 is CASSYSGGRQPQHF. DNA for the CDR3: TGTGCCAGCAGTTACTCGGGGGGAAGGCAGCCCCAGCATTTT.

This chain joins TRBV7-2 and TRBJ1-5; 7 bases align to TRBD1. There are 17 residues in the CDR3. Germline loops: CDR1 SGHTA, CDR2 FQGNSA. Trimming cost V 3 bases and J 0 bases; bases outside gene matches: 8. The CDR3 is CASSFYPTGHSNQPQHF. As DNA, the CDR3 is TGTGCCAGCAGCTTCTACCCGACAGGGCATAGCAATCAGCCCCAGCATTTT.

This clone appeared a single time. V is TRBV28 and J is TRBJ2-3; D gene uncertain. Trimming took off 5 bases at V and 5 bases at J, with 17 bases between the two ends. The germline gives CDR1 MDHEN, CDR2 SYDVKM. The CDR3 contains 15 residues. The CDR3 sequence: CASSRDSLEEDTQYF. The CDR3 nucleotides are TGTGCCAGCAGTCGAGACTCCCTAGAGGAAGATACGCAGTATTTT. Combining the CDR3 with reference TRBV28 and TRBJ2-3 gives the whole variable domain DVKVTQSSRYLVKRTGEKVFLECVQDMDHENMFWYRQDPGLGLRLIYFSYDVKMKEKGDIPEGYSVSREKKERFSLILESASTNQTSMYLCASSRDSLEEDTQYFGPGTRLTVL.

This chain joins TRBV11-2 and TRBJ2-1; unclear D gene. The V end was cut by 1 base, the J end by 7 bases, with 14 bases between. CDR3 length: 15 residues. Per germline, CDR1 SGHAT and CDR2 FQNNGV. The CDR3 sequence: CASSLGLSEVNEQFF. The CDR3, as DNA: TGTGCCAGCAGCTTAGGTTTGAGCGAGGTAAATGAGCAGTTCTTC. The full variable domain, in which reference TRBV11-2 and TRBJ2-1 provide the parts outside the CDR3, is EAGVAQSPRYKIIEKRQSVAFWCNPISGHATLYWYQQILGQGPKLLIQFQNNGVVDDSQLPKDRFSAERLKGVDSTLKIQPAKLEDSAVYLCASSLGLSEVNEQFFGPGTRLTVL.